Presented here are 3 T cell receptor beta chains from one specimen sequenced in a study of cytomegalovirus exposure and HLA in healthy donors. In the PCR, 60 Vbeta and 13 Jbeta primers were used. Profiling relied on immunoSEQ multiplex PCR, and the TCRdb table lists in-frame clones only, not all of them. Among about 200,000 clones, 12% were seen once, and the ten largest hold 7.8%. The sequenced sample was PBMCs. All receptors derive from a man aged 45-65 years in good health and CMV-seropositive.

The table lists this clone with a few counts. The chain is built from TRBV6-1 and TRBJ1-1; maybe TRBD1 (6 bases). The CDR3 has 14 residues. Between the trimmed V and J ends, which lost 0 bases and 4 bases, there was a span of 9 bases. Germline CDR1 MNHNS, CDR2 SASEGT. CDR3 amino acids: CASSEARGITEAFF. The CDR3 region has the DNA TGTGCCAGCAGTGAAGCCAGGGGTATCACTGAAGCTTTCTTT.

CDR3 DNA sequence: TGTGCCAGCCGGGACACTTCCTCCTACGAGCAGTACTTC. This translates into CASRDTSSYEQYF. The chain uses TRBV7-9 and TRBJ2-7, with a weak D call TRBD1 (6 bases). CDR3 length: 13 residues. V was shortened by 8 bases and J by 0 bases, with 11 bases between the two germline ends. Germline V gives CDR1 SEHNR, CDR2 FQNEAQ (reference sequence).

This clone has only a few counts. In DNA, the CDR3 is TGTGCCAGCACCCTTTGGGAGGGGGTGAGCACTGAAGCTTTCTTT. Amino acid sequence: CASTLWEGVSTEAFF. The chain is built from TRBV2 and TRBJ1-1; perhaps TRBD1 as D (6 bases). CDR1 and CDR2 (germline): SNHLY, FYNNEI. V lost 7 bases and J 4 bases, leaving 19 bases between the germline ends. This CDR3 comprises 15 residues.